This TCR beta chain came from a study of STAT5B mutations in CD4+ large granular lymphocyte leukemia. Overall study findings and caveats: TRBV06-family usage was enriched in top patient clones (8/27) versus controls (2/35).

Some clones are missing from TCRdb's copy, which holds only in-frame ones; the method was immunoSEQ multiplex PCR. The sample consists of 370 or so clones, about 62% of them appearing once. Remarks on this clone: What it recognizes is unknown.

Padova, Helsinki and Shinshu hematology units supplied the CD4+ T-LGLL patients. CDR3 size: 16 residues. The V end lost 5 bases, the J end lost 2 bases, and 18 bases lay between the germline ends. Germline V lookup: CDR1 SGHAT, CDR2 FQDESV (reference sequence). The source of this sequence is a woman aged 45-59 years with CD4+ T-cell large granular lymphocyte leukemia. Specimen: PBMCs. The rearrangement joins TRBV11-1 to TRBJ1-2; no clear D. The CDR3 sequence is CASSTSSKAGNYGYTF. CDR3 DNA sequence: TGTGCCAGCAGCACTTCGAGTAAGGCTGGAAACTATGGCTACACCTTC.